The 6 T cell receptor beta chains listed next were all sequenced from one sample in a study of T-cell memory formation after mild COVID-19. Via MiXCR, TCRdb re-called the 5' RACE reads, giving one row per CDR3 protein. The sample holds some 150,000 distinct CDR3 sequences, 15% to 20% seen once. The sequencing input was PBMCs or a T cell subset sorted from them (not recorded which). The receptors originated from an adult woman who had mild COVID-19 (a few samples of this study predate the infection). Cell type and time point are not known.

This sequence joins TRBV12-3 or TRBV12-4 and TRBJ1-1; TRBD1 agrees at 8 bases. V lost 3 bases to trimming and J lost 5 bases; unmatched junction nucleotides: 2. The length of the CDR3 is 13 residues. CDR3: CASSLGQETEAFF. In nucleotides, the CDR3 is TGTGCCAGCAGTTTGGGACAGGAGACTGAAGCTTTCTTT.

This clonotype was seen a handful of times. The CDR3 spells CASSKDRSYTGELFF. For the CDR3, the DNA is TGTGCCAGCAGTAAGGACAGGAGTTACACCGGGGAGCTGTTTTTT. The V call is TRBV6-5, the J call TRBJ2-2, with 7 bases that match TRBD1. Trimming at V came to 5 bases and at J to 3 bases, leaving 6 bases not matched to a gene. This CDR3 comprises 15 residues. CDR1 is MNHEY, CDR2 SVGAGI, per germline.

The V gene is TRBV7-2, the J gene TRBJ1-2; TRBD1 is a possible D gene (6 bases). This CDR3 contains 16 residues. V was pared by 6 bases and J by 8 bases, with 25 bases between. Germline assignment: CDR1 SGHTA and CDR2 FQGNSA. The CDR3 reads CASSSGTTLVSRGYTF. The CDR3 DNA is TGTGCCAGCAGTTCCGGGACAACCCTAGTTTCTCGGGGCTACACCTTC. The entire variable domain, with the rest obtained from reference TRBV7-2 and TRBJ1-2, is as follows: GAGVSQSPSNKVTEKGKDVELRCDPISGHTALYWYRQSLGQGLEFLIYFQGNSAPDKSGLPSDRFSAERTGGSVSTLTIQRTQQEDSAVYLCASSSGTTLVSRGYTFGSGTRLTVV.

This clonotype occurred a few times. This chain joins TRBV12-3 or TRBV12-4 and TRBJ2-6; D gene unclear. The CDR3 runs to 16 residues. Deletions cut 4 bases from V and 0 bases from J, with 10 bases between. The CDR3 DNA is TGTGCCAGCAGTTCCTTGATGAACTCTGGGGCCAACGTCCTGACTTTC. It encodes CASSSLMNSGANVLTF.

In its sample, this clonotype was seen a few times. The J gene is TRBJ2-5, the V gene TRBV18; D is perhaps TRBD1 (6 bases). The CDR3 consists of 13 residues. V dropped 6 bases and J dropped 1 base, with 9 bases sitting between them. Per germline, CDR1 KGHSH and CDR2 LQKENI. The CDR3 is CASSQGSQETQYF. The CDR3 region has the DNA TGTGCCAGCTCCCAGGGGTCCCAAGAGACCCAGTACTTC.

By share of the sample, this clonotype is medium-sized. This chain connects TRBV5-1 to TRBJ2-7, with 11 nucleotides matching TRBD2. V gave up 4 bases and J gave up 11 bases; unmatched junction bases: 14. This CDR3 spans 15 amino acids. The V gene's germline CDR1 is SGHRS and CDR2 YFSETQ. The CDR3 loop is CASSPGTSGTLREYF. CDR3 in DNA: TGCGCCAGCAGCCCGGGGACTAGCGGAACACTCAGGGAGTACTTC.